This T cell receptor beta chain was observed in a study of cytomegalovirus exposure and HLA in healthy donors. In the PCR, 60 Vbeta and 13 Jbeta primers were used. Sequencing used immunoSEQ multiplex PCR; TCRdb keeps in-frame clones, though not all of them. The data hold over 85,000 clones, with over 65% observed a single time. Study-level points and caveats: Associated with cytomegalovirus, according to the listing, were some 150 TCR beta chains.

With respect to this clone: Its antigen is undetermined.

The germline V and J ends were trimmed by 10 bases and 4 bases, with 13 bases remaining between them. CDR1 and CDR2 (germline): LNHDA, SQIVND (reference sequence). This CDR3 comprises 12 residues. The origin of this receptor is a man in his thirties or forties in good health and CMV-seropositive. The chain is built from TRBV19 and TRBJ1-1; D is unresolved. Material: PBMCs. The CDR3 loop is CATDRSGTEAFF. CDR3 coding DNA: TGTGCCACCGACCGGAGCGGCACTGAAGCTTTCTTT. Using reference TRBV19 and TRBJ1-1 for the parts outside the CDR3, the full variable domain is DGGITQSPKYLFRKEGQNVTLSCEQNLNHDAMYWYRQDPGQGLRLIYYSQIVNDFQKGDIAEGYSVSREKKESFPLTVTSAQKNPTAFYLCATDRSGTEAFFGQGTRLTVV.